Listed below are T cell receptor beta chains from one sample, sequenced in a study of cytomegalovirus exposure and HLA in healthy donors. Using immunoSEQ multiplex PCR, the repertoire was profiled, and TCRdb retains in-frame clones only, with some absent. The sample consists of roughly 250,000 clones, about 87% of them appearing once. Sequenced material: PBMCs. The receptors originated from a man between 18 and 35 years old in good health and CMV-seronegative. CDR3s include the opening cysteine and the closing phenylalanine or tryptophan. The order of the fields is V gene, J gene, CDR3 length, D gene, CDR3 DNA, CDR3 protein. A D gene is named only where the DNA matches it firmly.

v_gene: TRBV7-8; j_gene: TRBJ2-7; len: 14; d_gene: TRBD1; CDR3nt: TGTGCCAGCAGCTTGTGGACAGGGAACTACGAGCAGTACTTC; CDR3aa: CASSLWTGNYEQYF
v_gene: TRBV28; j_gene: TRBJ1-6; len: 14; d_gene: .; CDR3nt: TGTGCCAGCAGTCTGGACAAGGTGAATTCACCCCTCCACTTT; CDR3aa: CASSLDKVNSPLHF
v_gene: TRBV6-5; j_gene: TRBJ2-2; len: 16; d_gene: TRBD1; CDR3nt: TGTGCCAGCAGTTACCGGGACAGGGGGTACACCGGGGAGCTGTTTTTT; CDR3aa: CASSYRDRGYTGELFF
v_gene: TRBV2; j_gene: TRBJ1-5; len: 14; d_gene: TRBD1; CDR3nt: TGTGCCAGCAGTTCCGGGACAGGGCTTCAGCCCCAGCATTTT; CDR3aa: CASSSGTGLQPQHF
v_gene: TRBV7-9; j_gene: TRBJ2-7; len: 14; d_gene: .; CDR3nt: TGTGCCAGCAGCTTAGTCGCTAGTTCTAGGGAGCAGTACTTC; CDR3aa: CASSLVASSREQYF
v_gene: TRBV5-1; j_gene: TRBJ2-3; len: 13; d_gene: .; CDR3nt: TGCGCCAGCAGCTTGGACAGAACAGATACGCAGTATTTT; CDR3aa: CASSLDRTDTQYF
v_gene: TRBV30; j_gene: TRBJ1-1; len: 14; d_gene: TRBD1; CDR3nt: TGTGCCCTCCAGACCGGGACAGCGAACACTGAAGCTTTCTTT; CDR3aa: CALQTGTANTEAFF
v_gene: TRBV5-1; j_gene: TRBJ1-4; len: 16; d_gene: .; CDR3nt: TGCGCCAGCGTGGAGGGGCCGTTAGCAACTAATGAAAAACTGTTTTTT; CDR3aa: CASVEGPLATNEKLFF
v_gene: TRBV7-2; j_gene: TRBJ1-1; len: 14; d_gene: .; CDR3nt: TGTGCCAGCAGCGTACGGACAGTCAACACTGAAGCTTTCTTT; CDR3aa: CASSVRTVNTEAFF
v_gene: TRBV10-3; j_gene: TRBJ2-3; len: 16; d_gene: TRBD2; CDR3nt: TGTGCCATCAGTGAGCCCGGGACTAGCGAAACAGATACGCAGTATTTT; CDR3aa: CAISEPGTSETDTQYF
v_gene: TRBV7-8; j_gene: TRBJ1-6; len: 16; d_gene: TRBD1; CDR3nt: TGTGCCAGCAGCTCAGAAAGACAGGGGGCGAGTTCACCCCTCCACTTT; CDR3aa: CASSSERQGASSPLHF
v_gene: TRBV27; j_gene: TRBJ1-1; len: 12; d_gene: .; CDR3nt: TGTGCCAGCAGTTCAGCGGGGTCTGGAGCTTTCTTT; CDR3aa: CASSSAGSGAFF
v_gene: TRBV19; j_gene: TRBJ2-5; len: 16; d_gene: TRBD1; CDR3nt: TGTGCCAGTAATGCGGGACAGGGGTTGTCGGGGGAGACCCAGTACTTC; CDR3aa: CASNAGQGLSGETQYF
v_gene: TRBV19; j_gene: TRBJ2-4; len: 16; d_gene: .; CDR3nt: TGTGCCAGTAGTGACACCGGGACACTAGCCAAAAACATTCAGTACTTC; CDR3aa: CASSDTGTLAKNIQYF
v_gene: TRBV4-3; j_gene: TRBJ1-6; len: 17; d_gene: .; CDR3nt: TGCGCCAGCAGCCAAGATCAGAGGGCGCGGTTTGGTTCACCCCTCCACTTT; CDR3aa: CASSQDQRARFGSPLHF
v_gene: TRBV4-3; j_gene: TRBJ2-1; len: 17; d_gene: .; CDR3nt: TGCGCCAGCAGCCAAGATCCCAGACAGGTTGATTACAATGAGCAGTTCTTC; CDR3aa: CASSQDPRQVDYNEQFF
v_gene: TRBV9; j_gene: TRBJ1-1; len: 14; d_gene: .; CDR3nt: TGTGCCAGCAGCGCCCGTGAGGGCGTCACTGAAGCTTTCTTT; CDR3aa: CASSAREGVTEAFF
v_gene: TRBV27; j_gene: TRBJ2-1; len: 15; d_gene: TRBD2; CDR3nt: TGTGCCAGCAGTTTCGGCCTAGCGGTCGGAAATGAGCAGTTCTTC; CDR3aa: CASSFGLAVGNEQFF
v_gene: TRBV28; j_gene: TRBJ1-2; len: 16; d_gene: TRBD1; CDR3nt: TGTGCCAGCAGTTCGACAGGGGGCTTAATGGTAAATGGCTACACCTTC; CDR3aa: CASSSTGGLMVNGYTF
v_gene: TRBV30; j_gene: TRBJ2-5; len: 10; d_gene: .; CDR3nt: TGTGCCTGGAGGGAGGAGACCCAGTACTTC; CDR3aa: CAWREETQYF
v_gene: TRBV6-1; j_gene: TRBJ1-2; len: 13; d_gene: .; CDR3nt: TGTGCCAGCGCCTCCAGGGACAACTCTGGCTACACCTTC; CDR3aa: CASASRDNSGYTF
v_gene: TRBV9; j_gene: TRBJ2-5; len: 16; d_gene: TRBD1; CDR3nt: TGTGCCAGCAGCGTAGGAGTGCGGGACAGGGGAGAGACCCAGTACTTC; CDR3aa: CASSVGVRDRGETQYF
v_gene: TRBV7-6; j_gene: TRBJ2-2; len: 16; d_gene: .; CDR3nt: TGTGCCAGCAGCTTAGCGCAGGCATCCGACACCGGGGAGCTGTTTTTT; CDR3aa: CASSLAQASDTGELFF
v_gene: TRBV4-2; j_gene: TRBJ2-7; len: 15; d_gene: TRBD2; CDR3nt: TGTGCCAGCAGCCAAGAACTAGCGGTATCCTACGAGCAGTACTTC; CDR3aa: CASSQELAVSYEQYF
v_gene: TRBV5-1; j_gene: TRBJ2-5; len: 15; d_gene: .; CDR3nt: TGCGCCAGCAGCTTGATCGTCGGGGGCCAAGAGACCCAGTACTTC; CDR3aa: CASSLIVGGQETQYF
v_gene: TRBV7-9; j_gene: TRBJ1-2; len: 13; d_gene: TRBD1; CDR3nt: TGTGCCAGCAGCTCGGGACAGGGTTATGGCTACACCTTC; CDR3aa: CASSSGQGYGYTF
v_gene: TRBV9; j_gene: TRBJ1-5; len: 15; d_gene: TRBD1; CDR3nt: TGTGCCAGCAGCGTAGGGACAGGGTCAGGTCAGCCCCAGCATTTT; CDR3aa: CASSVGTGSGQPQHF
v_gene: TRBV27; j_gene: TRBJ2-3; len: 15; d_gene: TRBD1; CDR3nt: TGTGCCAGCAGGGGGACAGGGGGTTACACAGATACGCAGTATTTT; CDR3aa: CASRGTGGYTDTQYF
v_gene: TRBV6-1; j_gene: TRBJ1-5; len: 16; d_gene: .; CDR3nt: TGTGCCAGCAGTGAGGGGGCCGCGAGGAGCAATCAGCCCCAGCATTTT; CDR3aa: CASSEGAARSNQPQHF